The rows below give T cell receptor beta chains drawn from one sample of a study of cytomegalovirus exposure and HLA in healthy donors. Sequencing used immunoSEQ multiplex PCR; TCRdb keeps in-frame clones, though not all of them. The sample holds 90,000 to 120,000 clones, roughly 80% seen once. The material sequenced was PBMCs. Receptor source: a man under 40 in good health and CMV-seronegative. Both conserved end residues are part of each CDR3. D genes are given only for firm matches. Not all rows give a size; the values are once, few, many and, for expanded clones, a class.

TRBJ1-3 | NA | NA | TRBV30 | TGTGCTTGGAGCAGCGCCAACACCATATATTTT | CAWSSANTIYF
TRBJ2-3 | NA | TRBD2 | TRBV10-2 | TGCGCCAGCTCCCAACTAGCGGGGCGCACAGATACGCAGTATTTT | CASSQLAGRTDTQYF
TRBJ1-1 | NA | NA | TRBV14 | TGTGCCAGCAGCCCCCAGGGGTATAAAGCTTTCTTT | CASSPQGYKAFF
TRBJ2-2 | NA | NA | TRBV5-1 | TGCGCCAGCAGCCACCCAGGCACCGGGGAGCTGTTTTTT | CASSHPGTGELFF
TRBJ1-4 | NA | NA | TRBV6-1 | TGTGCCAGCCGGGAGGTTTATACAGGTGAAAAACTGTTTTTT | CASREVYTGEKLFF
TRBJ1-1 | once | NA | TRBV7-2 | TGTGCCAGCAGCTCGGCGGCAGGGAGGGGCACTGAAGCTTTCTTT | CASSSAAGRGTEAFF
TRBJ2-5 | NA | NA | TRBV5-6 | TGTGCCAGCAGCTTGGTACTAGCAAAGACCCAGTACTTC | CASSLVLAKTQYF
TRBJ2-3 | NA | TRBD2 | TRBV6-1 | TGTGCCAGCAGTGAACTAGCGGGGGGCCCAGATACGCAGTATTTT | CASSELAGGPDTQYF
TRBJ2-7 | NA | NA | TRBV4-2 | TGTGCCAGCAGCCAAGATCAGAGGGGGTCAGCCTACGAGCAGTACTTC | CASSQDQRGSAYEQYF
TRBJ2-7 | NA | NA | TRBV30 | TGTGCCTGGAGTGGGAGGGGACCGACGGGCGAGCAGTACTTC | CAWSGRGPTGEQYF
TRBJ1-2 | NA | NA | TRBV25-1 | TGTGCCAGCAGTGGATTGGGACAATTTGGCTATGGCTACACCTTC | CASSGLGQFGYGYTF
TRBJ2-7 | NA | NA | TRBV27 | TGTGCCAGCAGTGCGGGGGCCAACTACGAGCAGTACTTC | CASSAGANYEQYF
TRBJ1-3 | NA | NA | TRBV14 | TGTGCATCCAGTCATATCGGAAACACCATATATTTT | CASSHIGNTIYF
TRBJ1-2 | NA | TRBD1 | TRBV7-9 | TGTGCCAGCAGCGTAGGACAGGGGTGGTCCTATGGCTACACCTTC | CASSVGQGWSYGYTF
TRBJ1-6 | NA | NA | TRBV9 | TGTGCCAGCAGCGCTGGACTGAATAATTCACCCCTCCACTTT | CASSAGLNNSPLHF
TRBJ1-1 | NA | NA | TRBV5-1 | TGCGCCAGCAGCCGTCACGGGATAGCCACCAACACTGAAGCTTTCTTT | CASSRHGIATNTEAFF
TRBJ1-5 | NA | TRBD1 | TRBV4-2 | TGTGCCAGCAGCCAAGGAGACAGGGCCGCCAATCAGCCCCAGCATTTT | CASSQGDRAANQPQHF
TRBJ1-2 | NA | NA | TRBV9 | TGTGCCAGCAGCGTAGCCAGCTATGGCTACACCTTC | CASSVASYGYTF
TRBJ1-5 | few | TRBD1 | TRBV6-5 | TGTGCCAGCAGCCCCACAGGGGAGAGGCCCCAGCATTTT | CASSPTGERPQHF
TRBJ2-5 | NA | TRBD2 | TRBV9 | TGTGCCAGCAGCCTGGGGCGGGAGGGCCGTGAGACCCAGTACTTC | CASSLGREGRETQYF
TRBJ1-2 | few | TRBD1 | TRBV6-4 | TGTGCCAGCAGTGACTCGGCAGGGGGGAGCTATGGCTACACCTTC | CASSDSAGGSYGYTF
TRBJ2-7 | NA | TRBD2 | TRBV12-5 | TGTGCTAGTGGTTTGGTACTCCTCTTCGGGGGGACCTACGAGCAGTACTTC | CASGLVLLFGGTYEQYF
TRBJ1-6 | NA | NA | TRBV6-5 | TGTGCCAGCAGACCCGGGACTAATAATTCACCCCTCCACTTT | CASRPGTNNSPLHF
TRBJ1-1 | NA | NA | TRBV27 | TGTGCCAGCAGTTCCTTGACAGGGAACACTGAAGCTTTCTTT | CASSSLTGNTEAFF
TRBJ2-7 | NA | NA | TRBV6-5 | TGTGCCAGCAGTTACTCCTATCACGAGGCCTACGAGCAGTACTTC | CASSYSYHEAYEQYF
TRBJ2-5 | NA | TRBD2 | TRBV5-6 | TGTGCCAGCAGCTTGGGAGCTAGCGGGAAGGTGTACTTC | CASSLGASGKVYF
TRBJ1-5 | NA | NA | TRBV11-2 | TGTGCCAGCAGCCGGGAGCTTAATCAGCCCCAGCATTTT | CASSRELNQPQHF
TRBJ2-7 | NA | NA | TRBV27 | TGTGCCAGCAGTTTATCGGATGACAGCCGCTACGAGCAGTACTTC | CASSLSDDSRYEQYF
TRBJ1-1 | NA | NA | TRBV19 | TGTGCCAGTACCCGAGGCGGCTTAAACACTGAAGCTTTCTTT | CASTRGGLNTEAFF
TRBJ2-1 | NA | NA | TRBV18 | TGTGCCAGCTCACCCCAAGGGGCCATCAATGAGCAGTTCTTC | CASSPQGAINEQFF
TRBJ2-3 | NA | TRBD2 | TRBV7-8 | TGTGCCAGCAGCTTAAGGACTAGCGGGTCTAGGGATACGCAGTATTTT | CASSLRTSGSRDTQYF
TRBJ1-4 | NA | NA | TRBV2 | TGTGCCAGCACCCTCGTGGAGGGAAACGAAAAACTGTTTTTT | CASTLVEGNEKLFF
TRBJ2-7 | NA | TRBD2 | TRBV14 | TGTGCCAGCATTCGCGGGACTACCCTCTCTAGCTCCTACGAGCAGTACTTC | CASIRGTTLSSSYEQYF
TRBJ1-1 | NA | TRBD1 | TRBV4-2 | TGTGCCAGCAGCCAAGATCCCCGACAGGGTGGGTTTTCAGCTTTCTTT | CASSQDPRQGGFSAFF
TRBJ1-5 | few | TRBD1 | TRBV6-5 | TGTGCCAGCAGTACGACAGGGTTTCAGCCCCAGCATTTT | CASSTTGFQPQHF
TRBJ2-1 | NA | TRBD2 | TRBV5-1 | TGCGCCAGCAGCTCTGGACTAGCGGGGGGGTACAATGAGCAGTTCTTC | CASSSGLAGGYNEQFF
TRBJ2-4 | NA | NA | TRBV6-1 | TGTGCCAGCACCAAAACCACAGAAAACATTCAGTACTTC | CASTKTTENIQYF
TRBJ2-3 | NA | TRBD2 | TRBV7-9 | TGTGCCAGCAGCCTAGCGGGAGGGCCGGGTACGCAGTATTTT | CASSLAGGPGTQYF
TRBJ1-2 | NA | NA | TRBV5-8 | TGTGCCAGCAGCTTTATCCGGTACACCTTC | CASSFIRYTF
TRBJ1-2 | NA | TRBD1 | TRBV28 | TGTGCCAGCAGTCCAGGACAGGGGGGCGGCTACACCTTC | CASSPGQGGGYTF
TRBJ2-7 | NA | TRBD1 | TRBV7-8 | TGTGCCAGCAGCCCGACAGGGGGCGTCGAGCAGTACTTC | CASSPTGGVEQYF
TRBJ2-7 | NA | NA | TRBV5-1 | TGCGCCAGCAGTTCCGGGACTGTAACCTACGAGCAGTACTTC | CASSSGTVTYEQYF
TRBJ1-1 | NA | TRBD1 | TRBV5-1 | TGCGCCAGCAGCCCCCCGGGACAGGGATTTCCTGAAGCTTTCTTT | CASSPPGQGFPEAFF
TRBJ2-7 | NA | TRBD1 | TRBV7-9 | TGTGCCAGCAGCAAGGGACAGAACTCCTACGAGCAGTACTTC | CASSKGQNSYEQYF
TRBJ2-7 | NA | NA | TRBV7-8 | TGTGCCAGCAGCTCCTTGGGGCTCGCCTACGAGCAGTACTTC | CASSSLGLAYEQYF
TRBJ2-7 | few | TRBD2 | TRBV5-1 | TGCGCCAGCAGCTCGACTAGCGGGAACTACGAGCAGTACTTC | CASSSTSGNYEQYF
TRBJ2-3 | NA | NA | TRBV5-1 | TGCGCCAGCAGCTCCGGGGGAAGCACAGATACGCAGTATTTT | CASSSGGSTDTQYF
TRBJ1-1 | NA | NA | TRBV4-1 | TGCGCCAGCAGCCCCCCGGGACTTAAGCTGAACACTGAAGCTTTCTTT | CASSPPGLKLNTEAFF
TRBJ2-1 | many | NA | TRBV5-1 | TGCGCCAGCAGCACCCTTACCAGCTACAATGAGCAGTTCTTC | CASSTLTSYNEQFF